The 19 T cell receptor beta chains in this list originate from one sample, sequenced in a study of CD8 T cells in Susac syndrome. Random hexamers primed reverse transcription of about 0.45 to 1 ug RNA. From the immunoSEQ multiplex PCR reads, TCRdb called clonotypes with MiXCR, one entry per CDR3 protein. In the table there are approximately 200,000 distinct CDR3 sequences, 92% of which are singletons. The sequencing sample was made of CD8+ T cells from PBMCs. These TCRs come from a human donor with multiple sclerosis.

The rearrangement uses TRBV7-2 and TRBJ1-5; D gene uncertain. V was shortened by 1 base and J by 4 bases, with 17 bases between the two germline ends. CDR3 length equals 17 residues. The germline CDR1 and CDR2 sequences are SGHTA and FQGNSA. Here the CDR3 reads CASSLVGRERANQPQHF. The CDR3 DNA sequence: TGTGCCAGCAGCTTAGTTGGTAGGGAACGGGCTAATCAGCCCCAGCATTTT.

CDR3 in DNA: TGTGCCAGCAGTTTAGTACACACTGAAGCTTTCTTT. It specifies CASSLVHTEAFF. V usage is TRBV12-3 or TRBV12-4 and J usage is TRBJ1-1; D gene ambiguous. The CDR3 contains 12 residues. Trimming removed 1 base at V and 3 bases at J, with 3 bases between.

The chain has TRBV7-9 and TRBJ2-1, with D uncertain. The CDR3 is made up of 14 amino acids. Trimming shortened V by 1 base and J by 7 bases, and 11 bases separated the two germline ends. Germline V gene lookup returns CDR1 SEHNR and CDR2 FQNEAQ (reference sequence). The CDR3 DNA reads as TGTGCCAGCAGCTTAGGACTGGGTTGGAATGAGCAGTTCTTC. It codes for CASSLGLGWNEQFF.

The CDR3 loop reads CASSQGPAGGNTGELFF. CDR3 sequence (DNA): TGCGCCAGCAGCCAAGGTCCTGCGGGGGGAAACACCGGGGAGCTGTTTTTT. This rearrangement joins TRBV4-1 to TRBJ2-2; 8 bases line up with TRBD2. V dropped 1 base and J dropped 2; count of bases not matched to a gene: 6. Germline V gives CDR1 MGHRA, CDR2 YSYEKL. CDR3 size: 17 residues.

The V call is TRBV27, the J call TRBJ2-1; a weak D match, TRBD2 (6 bases). Looked up from germline, CDR1 is MNHEY and CDR2 is SMNVEV (reference sequence). V dropped 5 bases and J dropped 8 bases, with 10 bases sitting between them. The length of the CDR3 is 12 residues. As DNA, the CDR3 is TGTGCCAGCAGTATGAGCGGGTATGAGCAGTTCTTC. This translates into CASSMSGYEQFF.

The chain combines TRBV7-3 with TRBJ2-5, with TRBD1 identical over 8 bases. The CDR3 is 13 amino acids. J was trimmed by 3 bases and V by 5 bases; bases with no gene match: 2. Germline V gene sequence: CDR1 SGHTA, CDR2 FQGTGA. This CDR3 is CASSPTGEETQYF. CDR3 in DNA: TGTGCCAGCAGCCCGACAGGGGAAGAGACCCAGTACTTC. The whole variable domain, filled in from reference TRBV7-3 and TRBJ2-5, reads GAGVSQTPSNKVTEKGKYVELRCDPISGHTALYWYRQSLGQGPEFLIYFQGTGAADDSGLPNDRFFAVRPEGSVSTLKIQRTERGDSAVYLCASSPTGEETQYFGPGTRLLVL.

This chain connects TRBV9 to TRBJ2-1; 8 bases fit TRBD2. After removal of 0 bases from V and 7 bases from J, the junction contained 6 bases not matched to a gene. From germline, CDR1 is SGDLS and CDR2 YYNGEE. This CDR3 has 15 residues. CDR3 protein: CASSVDPAGVNEQFF. The CDR3 DNA is TGTGCCAGCAGCGTAGACCCAGCGGGAGTGAATGAGCAGTTCTTC. The complete variable domain, with remaining parts taken from reference TRBV9 and TRBJ2-1, reads DSGVTQTPKHLITATGQRVTLRCSPRSGDLSVYWYQQSLDQGLQFLIQYYNGEERAKGNILERFSAQQFPDLHSELNLSSLELGDSALYFCASSVDPAGVNEQFFGPGTRLTVL.

The chain couples TRBV3-1 to TRBJ2-7, with a tentative D call TRBD1 (5 bases). Between the trimmed V and J ends, which lost 3 bases and 2 bases, there was a span of 20 bases. Germline CDR1 and CDR2: LGHDT and YNNKEL (reference sequence). The CDR3 consists of 17 residues. The CDR3 here is CASSHGNWGLSPYEQYF. As DNA, the CDR3 is TGTGCCAGCAGCCACGGTAACTGGGGCCTTTCACCCTACGAGCAGTACTTC.

The CDR3 bases are TGTGCCAGCAGGGACCCTTCCTACGAGCAGTACTTC. This codes for CASRDPSYEQYF. The chain uses TRBV6-1 and TRBJ2-7; D is undetermined. With 6 bases removed from V and 1 base from J, the gap between germline ends came to 7 bases. This CDR3 has 12 residues. Germline assignment: CDR1 MNHNS and CDR2 SASEGT.

The chain combines TRBV4-1 with TRBJ1-1, with D possibly being TRBD1 (6 bases). CDR1 and CDR2 (germline): MGHRA, YSYEKL. The CDR3 consists of 16 residues. V was shortened by 1 base and J by 1 base, with 13 bases between the two germline ends. CDR3 residues: CASSQVLQGRNTEAFF. In DNA, the CDR3 is TGCGCCAGCAGCCAAGTACTCCAGGGGAGGAACACTGAAGCTTTCTTT.

V gene TRBV30 combines with J gene TRBJ2-3, with a tentative D call TRBD2 (6 bases). This CDR3 comprises 12 residues. In germline, CDR1 is GTSNPN, CDR2 SVGIG (reference sequence). V shed 1 base and J shed 6 bases, with 8 bases lying between them. CDR3 DNA sequence: TGTGCCTGGAGTGGTGGGGGGGATACGCAGTATTTT. Translating gives CAWSGGGDTQYF.

This clonotype was counted once. The V and J genes are TRBV2 and TRBJ2-7; 7 bases align to TRBD1. This CDR3 is built from 13 residues. Germline CDR1 SNHLY, CDR2 FYNNEI. V lost 2 bases, J lost 6 bases, and 4 bases stayed unmatched. CDR3 amino acids: CASSERGLVEQYF. CDR3 DNA: TGTGCCAGCAGTGAAAGGGGGCTTGTCGAGCAGTACTTC.

CDR3: CASSQVREVQDVPFF. The CDR3 DNA reads as TGTGCCAGCAGCCAAGTAAGGGAGGTGCAGGACGTGCCGTTCTTC. The chain has TRBV3-1 and TRBJ2-1; D may be TRBD2 (6 bases). There are 15 residues in the CDR3. Germline CDR1 and CDR2: LGHDT and YNNKEL (reference sequence). V lost 1 base and J 15 bases, leaving 22 bases between the germline ends.

The chain recombines TRBV19 with TRBJ2-6; D is unclear. V dropped 2 bases and J dropped 0 bases, with 11 bases sitting between them. In germline, CDR1 is LNHDA, CDR2 SQIVND (reference sequence). CDR3 length equals 17 residues. The CDR3: CASSIRVISSGANVLTF. The DNA of the CDR3 is TGTGCCAGTAGTATAAGGGTCATTTCCTCTGGGGCCAACGTCCTGACTTTC.

The V call is TRBV9, the J call TRBJ2-3; 7 positions agree with TRBD2. The CDR3 contains 15 residues. The V and J ends lost 3 bases and 2 bases, in that order; junction bases with no gene match: 6. Germline V gives CDR1 SGDLS, CDR2 YYNGEE. The CDR3 DNA is TGTGCCAGCAGCGGAAGCGGGATCTACACAGATACGCAGTATTTT. Translating gives CASSGSGIYTDTQYF.

This chain joins TRBV6-5 and TRBJ1-6; no firm D call. This CDR3 spans 15 amino acids. The ends were cut back, 7 bases at V and 7 bases at J, with 17 bases in the middle. Looked up from germline, CDR1 is MNHEY and CDR2 is SVGAGI. The CDR3 bases are TGTGCCAGCACCCAGACAAGTTCCGGAAATTCACCCCTCCACTTT. It specifies CASTQTSSGNSPLHF.

The J gene is TRBJ1-2, the V gene TRBV7-9; D ambiguous. V shed 5 bases and J shed 4 bases, with 17 bases lying between them. CDR1 and CDR2 (germline): SEHNR, FQNEAQ (reference sequence). This CDR3 region has 15 residues. The CDR3 loop reads CASSATMDVIYGYTF. The DNA of the CDR3 is TGTGCCAGCAGCGCGACCATGGACGTCATCTATGGCTACACCTTC.

V usage is TRBV11-2 and J usage is TRBJ2-3, with D possibly called TRBD1 or TRBD2 (5 bases each). Between the trimmed V and J ends, which lost 9 bases and 3 bases, there was a span of 13 bases. Germline values: CDR1 SGHAT, CDR2 FQNNGV. The CDR3 consists of 13 residues. The CDR3: CASIRDVTDTQYF. The CDR3 DNA reads TGTGCCAGTATCCGGGACGTAACAGATACGCAGTATTTT. Drawing the rest from reference TRBV11-2 and TRBJ2-3, the complete variable domain is EAGVAQSPRYKIIEKRQSVAFWCNPISGHATLYWYQQILGQGPKLLIQFQNNGVVDDSQLPKDRFSAERLKGVDSTLKIQPAKLEDSAVYLCASIRDVTDTQYFGPGTRLTVL.

The rearrangement uses TRBV5-1 and TRBJ1-2, with a weak D call TRBD1 (6 bases). V was trimmed by 7 bases and J by 3 bases, leaving 19 bases between them. Looked up from germline, CDR1 is SGHRS and CDR2 is YFSETQ. This CDR3 spans 15 amino acids. CDR3 DNA sequence: TGCGCCAGCGCCGGGACACCAAGCATCTACTATGGCTACACCTTC. This codes for CASAGTPSIYYGYTF.